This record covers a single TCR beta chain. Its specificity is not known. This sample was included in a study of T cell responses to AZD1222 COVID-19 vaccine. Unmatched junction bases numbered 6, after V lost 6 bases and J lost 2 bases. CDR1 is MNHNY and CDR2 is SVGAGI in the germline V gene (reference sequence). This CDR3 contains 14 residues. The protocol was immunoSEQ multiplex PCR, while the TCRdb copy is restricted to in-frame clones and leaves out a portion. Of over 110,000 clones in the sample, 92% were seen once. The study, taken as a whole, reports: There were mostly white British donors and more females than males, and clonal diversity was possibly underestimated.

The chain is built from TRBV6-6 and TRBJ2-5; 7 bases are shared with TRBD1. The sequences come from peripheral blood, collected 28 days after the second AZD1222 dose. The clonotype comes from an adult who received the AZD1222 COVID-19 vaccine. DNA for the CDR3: TGTGCCAGCAGCCAACAGGGGTTTCAAGAGACCCAGTACTTC. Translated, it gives CASSQQGFQETQYF.